Listed below are T cell receptor beta chains from one sample, sequenced in a study of control samples from healthy donors and cancer patients. Sequencing used immunoSEQ multiplex PCR; TCRdb keeps in-frame clones, though not all of them. The sample contains more than 75,000 clones, about four fifths of which appear only once. The material sequenced was blood. Source of these receptors: a woman aged 30 to 39 in good health. The CDR3 runs from the conserved cysteine through the conserved F or W. The order of the fields is V gene, D gene, CDR3 protein. The D gene is left open where the match is weak.

TRBV4-2 | TRBD2 | CASSFRGGDSTDTQYF
TRBV3-1/TRBV3-2 | TRBD1 | CASSQDREVSYTF
TRBV6-2/TRBV6-3 | . | CASSPHGYHYGYTF
TRBV24-1 | . | CATSDVEGTDTQYF
TRBV29-1 | . | CSVDPGRSGYTF
TRBV12-5 | . | CASGLVVGSEQYF
TRBV24-1 | TRBD1 | CATSGTGDEGYGYTF
TRBV19 | . | CASSIRLMNEKLFF
TRBV5-4 | . | CASSLEAVTYEQYF
TRBV12-3/TRBV12-4 | . | CASSFGGAGGYTF
TRBV5-4 | TRBD1 | CASSFVGTAANYGYTF
TRBV5-1 | TRBD1 | CASSPGTAYSNQPQHF
TRBV9 | . | CASSVTANTEAFF
TRBV4-1 | TRBD2 | CASGPTGGAGSDTQYF
TRBV7-9 | TRBD1 | CASSSGDRAYEQYF
TRBV10-3 | . | CAISESGGGTEAFF
TRBV7-7 | TRBD1 | CASSIRQGTETQYF
TRBV4-2 | . | CASSQDQGSYEKLFF
TRBV18 | . | CASSTDGNYGYTF
TRBV11-2 | . | CASSLLAGASTDTQYF
TRBV14 | . | CASSQVRYGYTF
TRBV6-6 | . | CASSYTGTGELFF
TRBV6-2/TRBV6-3 | . | CASSYSTPLDAFF
TRBV19 | . | CASSINRGVTEAFF
TRBV4-2 | . | CASTQGTHGEAFF
TRBV15 | . | CATMQRQTGYNEQFF